There are a few counts of the clone carrying this TCR beta chain. Antigen unknown. These data are taken from a study of post-analysis software for immune sequencing data. Study-wide results and caveats: Under F measure analysis, samples from one preparation batch co-clustered strongly. Controls showed lower frequencies than patients for five TRBV segments, and TRBV5-6, TRBV5-1 and TRBV20-1 were among these.

Sequencing libraries made from TCR beta cDNA carried unique molecular identifiers. A population of about 1 to 11 million T cells gave rise to approximately 530,000 cDNA molecules. TCRdb re-analysed the PCR reads in MiXCR, keeping a single row per CDR3 protein. Seen here are hundreds of thousands of distinct CDR3 sequences, about 32% observed once, and the top ten hold roughly 0.54%. CDR1 and CDR2 from the germline V gene are SGHTA and FQGNSA. V shed 0 bases and J shed 0 bases, with 11 bases lying between them. CDR3 length equals 16 residues. The sequenced sample consisted of blood. V and J are TRBV7-2 and TRBJ1-1; D is ambiguous. This clonotype was sampled from a girl aged 5-17 years with multiple sclerosis. The CDR3 nucleotides read TGTGCCAGCAGCTTAGCGAGCGGGAGAGTGAACACTGAAGCTTTCTTT. It codes for CASSLASGRVNTEAFF.